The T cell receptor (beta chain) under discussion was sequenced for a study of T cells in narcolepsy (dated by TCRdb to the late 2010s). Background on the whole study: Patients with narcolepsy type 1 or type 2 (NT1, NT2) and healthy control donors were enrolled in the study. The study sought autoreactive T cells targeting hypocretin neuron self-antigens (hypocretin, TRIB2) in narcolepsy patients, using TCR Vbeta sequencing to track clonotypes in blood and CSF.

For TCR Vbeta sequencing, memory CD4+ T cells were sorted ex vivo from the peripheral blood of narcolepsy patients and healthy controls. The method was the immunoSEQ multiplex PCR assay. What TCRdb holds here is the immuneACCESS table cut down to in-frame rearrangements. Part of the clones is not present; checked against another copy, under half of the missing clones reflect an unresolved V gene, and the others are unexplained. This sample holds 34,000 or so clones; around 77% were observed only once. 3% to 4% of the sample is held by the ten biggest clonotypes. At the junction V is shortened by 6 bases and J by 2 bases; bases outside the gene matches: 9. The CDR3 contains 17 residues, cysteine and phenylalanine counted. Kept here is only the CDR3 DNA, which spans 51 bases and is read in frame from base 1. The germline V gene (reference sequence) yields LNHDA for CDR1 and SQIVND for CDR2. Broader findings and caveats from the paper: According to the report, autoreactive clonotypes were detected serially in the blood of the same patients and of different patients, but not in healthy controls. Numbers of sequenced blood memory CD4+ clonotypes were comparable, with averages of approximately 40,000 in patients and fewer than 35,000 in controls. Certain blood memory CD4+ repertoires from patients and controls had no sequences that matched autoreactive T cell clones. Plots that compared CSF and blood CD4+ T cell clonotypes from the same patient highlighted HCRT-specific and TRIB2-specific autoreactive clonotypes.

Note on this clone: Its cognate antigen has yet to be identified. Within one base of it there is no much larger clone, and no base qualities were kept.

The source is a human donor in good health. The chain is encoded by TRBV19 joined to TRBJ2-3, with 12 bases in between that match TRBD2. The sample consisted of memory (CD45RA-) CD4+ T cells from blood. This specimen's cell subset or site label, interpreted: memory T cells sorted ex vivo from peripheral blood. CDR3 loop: CASSPGLAGYPTDTQYF. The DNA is TGTGCCAGTAGCCCAGGACTAGCGGGATACCCCACAGATACGCAGTATTTT.